These 13 T cell receptor beta chains were sequenced from one sample in a study of T cells in women clearing cervical HPV infection. The method was immunoSEQ multiplex PCR; TCRdb's version includes in-frame clones alone and lacks a portion of them. This sample contains 30,000 to 35,000 clones. The sequenced sample was blood buffy coat. Receptors were obtained from a woman between 18 and 69 years old with a cervical HPV16 infection that either progressed to CIN3+ or cleared (not recorded which).

In regard to this clone: The read comes to an end 3 residues before the CDR3 does, leaving the germline J gene to fill in the end. The V call is TRBV20-1, the J call TRBJ2-4; TRBD1 might be the D (5 bases). The germline V and J ends were trimmed by 3 bases and 0 bases, with 21 bases remaining between them. Germline values: CDR1 DFQATT, CDR2 SNEGSKA (reference sequence). The CDR3 extends over 18 amino acids. CDR3 loop: CSASRKGPNIRAKNIQYF. Incomplete CDR3 DNA: TGCAGTGCTAGCAGGAAGGGGCCGAACATACGAGCCAAAAACATT.

Points on this clone: The read gets to within 3 residues of the CDR3 end, and the germline J gene fills in the rest. V gene TRBV5-1 combines with J gene TRBJ1-6, with D perhaps TRBD1 (6 bases). CDR3 length: 13 amino acids. Trimming pared 5 bases from V and 7 bases from J, leaving 10 bases between. Germline V gene lookup returns CDR1 SGHRS and CDR2 YFSETQ. The sequenced part of the CDR3 DNA is TGCGCCAGCAGGGCAGGGGAAAATTCACCC. Translation gives CASRAGENSP. The whole CDR3 region reads CASRAGENSPLHF.

Of note for this clone: The DNA ends 3 residues before the CDR3 does, and the rest of the CDR3 is filled in from the germline J gene. The rearrangement joins TRBV19 to TRBJ2-7; unclear D gene. Germline values: CDR1 LNHDA, CDR2 SQIVND (reference sequence). The CDR3 sequence is 17 residues long. V lost 2 bases and J lost 3, with 20 bases in between. CDR3 loop: CASSINPGIGAGYEQYF. Partial CDR3 DNA: TGTGCCAGTAGTATAAACCCAGGAATCGGAGCTGGCTACGAG.

The part of the CDR3 DNA that was read is TGTGCCAGCAGTGAAGCAGGACAGGCTAATGAAAAA. This sequence encodes CASSEAGQANEK. The whole CDR3 is CASSEAGQANEKLFF. This rearrangement joins TRBV2 to TRBJ1-4; 7 nucleotides align to TRBD1. The CDR3 is cut off 3 residues early in the read; its end comes from the germline J gene. J gave up 3 bases and V 0 bases, and 1 base lay outside the gene matches. CDR1 and CDR2 from the germline V gene are SNHLY and FYNNEI. This CDR3 has 15 residues. Variable domain in full (rest from reference TRBV2 and TRBJ1-4): EPEVTQTPSHQVTQMGQEVILRCVPISNHLYFYWYRQILGQKVEFLVSFYNNEISEKSEIFDDQFSVERPDGSNFTLKIRSTKLEDSAMYFCASSEAGQANEKLFFGSGTQLSVL.

A remark on this clone: The read comes to an end 3 residues before the CDR3 does, leaving the germline J gene to fill in the end. This chain connects TRBV28 to TRBJ2-7, with D unresolved. The germline V gene has CDR1 MDHEN and CDR2 SYDVKM. This CDR3 spans 14 amino acids. Between the trimmed V and J ends, which lost 4 bases and 2 bases, there was a span of 12 bases. The chain's CDR3 is CASSSPVKPYEQYF. The CDR3 bases that were read are TGTGCCAGCAGTTCCCCTGTAAAGCCCTACGAG.

Concerning this clone: Read data end 3 residues before the CDR3 end; the end is taken from the germline J gene. This chain uses TRBV10-2 with TRBJ2-5; D assignment may be TRBD1 or TRBD2 (7 bases each). Germline V gene sequence: CDR1 WSHSY, CDR2 SAAADI. The CDR3 has 13 amino acids. Trimming left V 7 bases short and J 5 bases short, with 14 bases between. CDR3 residues: CASTDREGETQYF. The sequenced CDR3 bases are TGCGCCAGCACCGACAGGGAGGGCGAGACC.

As concerns this clone: Coverage ceases 3 residues before the CDR3 finishes, and the germline J gene fills in the end. This rearrangement joins TRBV7-2 to TRBJ2-7; D perhaps matches TRBD1 (7 bases). From germline, CDR1 is SGHTA and CDR2 FQGNSA. This CDR3 contains 13 residues. V lost 7 bases, J lost 4 bases, and 14 bases lay in between. CDR3 amino acids: CASTQGGRYEQYF. The part of the CDR3 DNA that was read is TGTGCCAGCACGCAGGGGGGCAGGTACGAG. Together with reference TRBV7-2 and TRBJ2-7, the CDR3 gives the full variable domain: GAGVSQSPSNKVTEKGKDVELRCDPISGHTALYWYRQSLGQGLEFLIYFQGNSAPDKSGLPSDRFSAERTGGSVSTLTIQRTQQEDSAVYLCASTQGGRYEQYFGPGTRLTVT.

A note on this clone: The read terminates 3 residues before the CDR3 end, so the remaining end is supplied by the germline J gene. The chain joins TRBV30 to TRBJ1-6; D is unclear. Germline V gene sequence: CDR1 GTSNPN, CDR2 SVGIG (reference sequence). V was shortened by 4 bases and J by 2 bases, with 9 bases between the two germline ends. There are 14 residues in the CDR3. The CDR3 sequence is CAWTGNPYNSPLHF. Partial CDR3 DNA: TGTGCCTGGACGGGGAACCCCTATAATTCACCC.

Notes on this clone: The read ends 3 residues shy of where the CDR3 ends; the end is completed using the germline J gene. This chain joins TRBV29-1 and TRBJ2-5, with 7 bases that match TRBD1. Germline values: CDR1 SQVTM, CDR2 ANQGSEA. This CDR3 spans 13 amino acids. V was pared by 6 bases and J by 5 bases, with 9 bases of the junction left unmatched. The part of the CDR3 DNA that was read is TGCAGCGTGAGACAGGGTCGGGTGGAGACC. Amino acid sequence: CSVRQGRVET. The whole CDR3 sequence reads CSVRQGRVETQYF.

As concerns this clone: The read ends 3 residues early relative to the CDR3; the germline J gene fills the gap. The rearrangement uses TRBV7-2 and TRBJ2-5; 14 bases line up with TRBD2. The germline CDR1 and CDR2 sequences are SGHTA and FQGNSA. The V and J ends lost 3 bases and 5 bases, in that order; junction bases with no gene match: 2. The CDR3 spans 15 residues. The CDR3 spells CASSLGLAGVETQYF. The CDR3 bases that were read are TGTGCCAGCAGCTTGGGACTAGCGGGAGTGGAGACC.

As to this clone: With the read ending 3 residues before the CDR3 end, the germline J gene is used to fill in that end. This sequence joins TRBV20-1 and TRBJ2-5; 10 bases map to TRBD2. This CDR3 is built from 14 residues. V lost 5 bases to trimming and J lost 4 bases; unmatched junction nucleotides: 7. Germline CDR1 and CDR2: DFQATT and SNEGSKA (reference sequence). CDR3: CSAGSSGGRETQYF. The sequenced CDR3 bases are TGCAGTGCTGGATCTAGCGGGGGACGAGAGACC.

The part of the CDR3 DNA that was read is TGTGCCAGCAGTGAAACTATGTTAGGGGGAAACTATGGC. Translated: CASSETMLGGNYG. The whole CDR3 protein is CASSETMLGGNYGYTF. The rearrangement joins TRBV6-1 to TRBJ1-2; perhaps TRBD1 as D (6 bases). The CDR3 end falls 3 residues outside the read, so it is completed with the germline J gene. CDR1 is MNHNS and CDR2 is SASEGT in the germline V gene. This CDR3 has 16 amino acids. V was shortened by 2 bases and J by 2 bases, with 15 bases between the two germline ends.

This clone registers medium-sized by frequency. The read halts 3 residues ahead of the CDR3 end, with the missing end drawn from the germline J gene. The chain employs TRBV18 and TRBJ2-3; 9 bases are a match to TRBD2. The germline gives CDR1 KGHSH, CDR2 LQKENI. The CDR3 runs to 15 residues. J lost 5 bases, V lost 3 bases, and 6 bases had no gene match. The sequenced part of the CDR3 DNA is TGTGCCAGCTCACCGGACGGACTAGCGATAGATACG. It yields the protein CASSPDGLAIDT. The full CDR3 is CASSPDGLAIDTQYF.